A selection of T cell receptor beta chains follows, all from one sample in a study of T cell responses to AZD1222 COVID-19 vaccine. Clones were sequenced by immunoSEQ multiplex PCR, and TCRdb holds only the in-frame ones, with some missing. The sample records about 120,000 clones, 80% to 90% being singletons. Sample: peripheral blood, taken on day 0 of AZD1222 vaccination. The receptors were gathered from an adult in good health. Each CDR3 is given with its conserved first and last residue. For some rows the clone size is stated as once, few or many, or as a class when expanded; others skip it.

J: TRBJ1-3; V: TRBV19; size: NA; CDR3: CASRRTELLATIYF
J: TRBJ2-3; V: TRBV7-9; size: NA; CDR3: CASRHPYRRGASTDTQYF
J: TRBJ1-2; V: TRBV28; size: NA; CDR3: CASSSVGRVDYGYTF
J: TRBJ1-2; V: TRBV18; size: NA; CDR3: CASSPPPRGHGYTF
J: TRBJ2-5; V: TRBV6-5; size: NA; CDR3: CASSSTTSPQETQYF
J: TRBJ2-1; V: TRBV11-3; size: NA; CDR3: CASSLVAGATYNEQFF
J: TRBJ1-3; V: TRBV7-2; size: NA; CDR3: CASSYGGIGGNTIYF
J: TRBJ1-2; V: TRBV30; size: NA; CDR3: CAWSVGVYYGYTF
J: TRBJ2-1; V: TRBV13; size: NA; CDR3: CASSFGPGGSPLHNEQFF
J: TRBJ2-7; V: TRBV20-1; size: NA; CDR3: CSASSPGFPYEQYF
J: TRBJ2-5; V: TRBV9; size: NA; CDR3: CASSISGVTWWETQYF
J: TRBJ2-7; V: TRBV28; size: NA; CDR3: CASGGLQNSYEQYF
J: TRBJ2-1; V: TRBV2; size: NA; CDR3: CASSAAGGRNEQFF
J: TRBJ2-1; V: TRBV7-9; size: NA; CDR3: CASGFGNEQFF
J: TRBJ1-1; V: TRBV13; size: few; CDR3: CASSPNTGKNTEAFF
J: TRBJ2-1; V: TRBV18; size: once; CDR3: CASSPGGGRDNEQFF
J: TRBJ1-5; V: TRBV6-6; size: NA; CDR3: CASSISPGSGNQPQHF
J: TRBJ2-7; V: TRBV5-4; size: NA; CDR3: CASTREGRGPISF
J: TRBJ2-1; V: TRBV7-9; size: NA; CDR3: CASSLADNEQFF
J: TRBJ2-2; V: TRBV13; size: NA; CDR3: CASSLGGLAGAIGELFF
J: TRBJ2-1; V: TRBV2; size: once; CDR3: CASRDWGFNEQFF
J: TRBJ2-3; V: TRBV5-1; size: NA; CDR3: CASRRDRGADTQYF
J: TRBJ2-6; V: TRBV7-9; size: NA; CDR3: CASRVAGSGANVLTF
J: TRBJ1-1; V: TRBV20-1; size: NA; CDR3: CSARYYGEAFF
J: TRBJ1-2; V: TRBV4-1; size: NA; CDR3: CASSQYLVPARYYGYTF
J: TRBJ1-1; V: TRBV2; size: NA; CDR3: CASSALQGAAEAFF
J: TRBJ2-2; V: TRBV5-1; size: NA; CDR3: CASSLTGTGTGELFF
J: TRBJ2-3; V: TRBV28; size: NA; CDR3: CASSRTGSSDTQYF
J: TRBJ1-3; V: TRBV6-5; size: NA; CDR3: CASSTQTRGNTIYF
J: TRBJ1-5; V: TRBV6-1; size: NA; CDR3: CASSERGHSNQPQHF
J: TRBJ1-1; V: TRBV7-2; size: NA; CDR3: CASSLVRGNTEAFF
J: TRBJ1-1; V: TRBV9; size: NA; CDR3: CASSVGSGTGNTEAFF
J: TRBJ2-2; V: TRBV5-1; size: NA; CDR3: CASSPIAESGTGELFF
J: TRBJ1-5; V: TRBV2; size: NA; CDR3: CASSGTGGAGIPQHF
J: TRBJ2-7; V: TRBV11-3; size: NA; CDR3: CASSLRQGKAYEQYF
J: TRBJ1-1; V: TRBV4-3; size: few; CDR3: CASSQVQGTEAFF
J: TRBJ2-5; V: TRBV7-9; size: NA; CDR3: CASSLLGETQYF
J: TRBJ1-1; V: TRBV7-2; size: NA; CDR3: CASSSQFEAFF
J: TRBJ2-3; V: TRBV6-4; size: few; CDR3: CASSDFGGGLDTQYF
J: TRBJ1-1; V: TRBV12-3/TRBV12-4; size: NA; CDR3: CASSQTGWAFF
J: TRBJ2-5; V: TRBV6-6; size: NA; CDR3: CASSFFGQEETQYF
J: TRBJ1-2; V: TRBV24-1; size: NA; CDR3: CATSGQGRDYTF
J: TRBJ2-5; V: TRBV7-8; size: few; CDR3: CASSSRVPETQYF
J: TRBJ1-1; V: TRBV13; size: NA; CDR3: CASSLVDRVGRNTEAFF
J: TRBJ1-4; V: TRBV11-3; size: NA; CDR3: CASSPRTTAREKLFF
J: TRBJ1-2; V: TRBV11-2; size: NA; CDR3: CASSGGWAGANYGYTF
J: TRBJ1-2; V: TRBV18; size: NA; CDR3: CASSPPEGAGYGYTF
J: TRBJ1-3; V: TRBV4-3; size: NA; CDR3: CASSQDRQGSGNTIYF
J: TRBJ1-1; V: TRBV28; size: NA; CDR3: CASSPSSRMNTEAFF
J: TRBJ1-6; V: TRBV19; size: NA; CDR3: CASSPSRYRSRNSPLHF